These 22 T cell receptor beta chains came from one sample sequenced in a study of CD8+CD57+ T cells in acquired aplastic anemia. Genomic DNA served as template for TCR beta VDJ and CDR3 profiling. MiXCR, applied by TCRdb to the reads, yields one record per CDR3 protein. The sample carries about 120,000 distinct CDR3 sequences, about 50% recorded once. Those patients picked for sequencing had displayed CD8+CD57+ cell expansion on flow cytometry. Sample: sorted CD4+, CD8+, or CD8+CD57+ T cells (not recorded which) from PBMCs. These receptors all stem from a human donor with aplastic anemia.

The V and J genes are TRBV5-1 and TRBJ2-3; D is unresolved. The germline CDR1 and CDR2 sequences are SGHRS and YFSETQ. V dropped 4 bases and J dropped 0 bases, with 12 bases sitting between them. The length of the CDR3 is 15 residues. CDR3: CASSEAPPSTDTQYF. CDR3 bases: TGCGCCAGCAGCGAGGCACCCCCTAGCACAGATACGCAGTATTTT.

The chain recombines TRBV4-3 with TRBJ2-3, with D perhaps matching TRBD2 (6 bases). The CDR3 runs to 16 residues. Germline V gives CDR1 LGHNA, CDR2 YSLEER. Deletions cut 1 base from V and 3 bases from J, with 14 bases between. This chain's CDR3 is CASSQVFGAGTDTQYF. The CDR3 bases are TGCGCCAGCAGCCAAGTCTTCGGGGCGGGGACAGATACGCAGTATTTT.

V and J are TRBV11-1 and TRBJ2-6; D is possibly TRBD1 (6 bases). V was shortened by 3 bases and J by 0 bases, with 9 bases between the two germline ends. The CDR3 runs 16 residues. Per germline, CDR1 SGHAT and CDR2 FQDESV (reference sequence). The DNA for the CDR3 is TGTGCCAGCAGCTTGGGGGCCGGCTCTGGGGCCAACGTCCTGACTTTC. Translated: CASSLGAGSGANVLTF.

CDR3 in amino acids: CATDSEVDSDNTEAFF. The CDR3 DNA follows: TGTGCCACCGACAGTGAGGTGGACTCGGACAACACTGAAGCTTTCTTT. The V and J genes are TRBV2 and TRBJ1-1, with a possible D match to TRBD1 (5 bases). V shed 10 bases and J shed 2 bases, with 23 bases lying between them. This CDR3 region has 16 residues. Germline CDR1 SNHLY, CDR2 FYNNEI.

A word on this clonotype: The CDR3 does not close with the conserved phenylalanine or tryptophan, likely indicating a read error. The gene calls are TRBV7-2 and TRBJ2-7, with D possibly TRBD1 on 5 matching bases. The V end lost 5 bases, the J end lost 2 bases, and 13 bases lay between the germline ends. The CDR3 is made up of 14 amino acids. CDR1 is SGHTA and CDR2 is FQGNSA in the germline V gene. This chain's CDR3 is CASSPGLRAYEQYL. The CDR3 DNA reads as TGTGCCAGCAGCCCAGGCCTCAGGGCCTACGAGCAGTACCTC.

The V and J genes are TRBV27 and TRBJ2-3; 8 bases align to TRBD2. CDR1 is MNHEY and CDR2 is SMNVEV in the germline V gene (reference sequence). This CDR3 comprises 15 residues. The V segment lost 9 bases and the J segment 0 bases; nucleotides outside the gene matches: 8. The CDR3 is CASHGGLASTDTQYF. The CDR3 DNA sequence: TGTGCCAGTCATGGAGGACTAGCTAGCACAGATACGCAGTATTTT.

Regarding this clonotype: One junction end does not reproduce the germline sequence, and a read error may be involved. V and J are TRBV7-7 and TRBJ1-2; no clear D gene. This CDR3 is 11 amino acids long. CDR1 and CDR2 from the germline V gene are SSHAT and FNYEAQ (reference sequence). CDR3 sequence (DNA): TGTGCTAGCAGCCGATTCCAGGGCTACACCTTC. Amino acid sequence: CASSRFQGYTF.

The J gene is TRBJ2-7, the V gene TRBV20-1, with D possibly TRBD2 on 6 matching bases. The CDR3 covers 14 residues. CDR1 DFQATT and CDR2 SNEGSKA come from the germline V gene (reference sequence). The V end lost 6 bases, the J end lost 2 bases, and 17 bases lay between the germline ends. CDR3 sequence (DNA): TGCAGTGCCAGCAGTCGGGGGACCCCCTACGAGCAGTACTTC. It codes for CSASSRGTPYEQYF.

The chain combines TRBV15 with TRBJ1-4; D remains ambiguous. Germline lookup yields CDR1 LNHNV and CDR2 YYDKDF (reference sequence). This CDR3 has 13 amino acids. Trimming pared 2 bases from V and 7 bases from J, leaving 8 bases between. The CDR3 is CATSRIPSEKLFF. The CDR3 DNA follows: TGTGCCACCAGCAGAATCCCTAGTGAAAAACTGTTTTTT.

This clonotype was counted ten times or more. V gene TRBV20-1 combines with J gene TRBJ2-7; 9 bases fit TRBD2. J gave up 2 bases and V 1 base, and 3 bases lay outside the gene matches. The CDR3 loop spans 14 amino acids. Per germline, CDR1 DFQATT and CDR2 SNEGSKA (reference sequence). The CDR3 reads CSARVPSGTYEQYF. The DNA for the CDR3 is TGCAGTGCTAGAGTACCTAGCGGGACCTACGAGCAGTACTTC.

This clonotype was picked up many times. CDR3 sequence reads: CASGLSPLQTEAFF. The DNA of the CDR3 is TGTGCTAGTGGTTTGTCTCCCCTCCAGACTGAAGCTTTCTTT. The chain links TRBV12-5 to TRBJ1-1; D is undetermined. The V end was cut by 2 bases, the J end by 5 bases, with 12 bases between. Per germline, CDR1 LGHNT and CDR2 FRNRAP. The CDR3 is made up of 14 amino acids.

V is TRBV9 and J is TRBJ2-5; perhaps TRBD2 as D (6 bases). This CDR3 has 14 amino acids. V gave up 0 bases and J gave up 3 bases, with 9 bases separating them. Germline V CDR1 and CDR2: SGDLS, YYNGEE. In nucleotides, the CDR3 is TGTGCCAGCAGCGTAGGGGCTAGCGAAGAGACCCAGTACTTC. Its translation is CASSVGASEETQYF.

The chain is built from TRBV9 and TRBJ2-5; tentatively, D is TRBD1 or TRBD2 (5 bases each). Germline V CDR1 and CDR2: SGDLS, YYNGEE. Trimming left V 0 bases short and J 4 bases short, with 13 bases between. This CDR3 has 15 amino acids. The CDR3 nucleotides are TGTGCCAGCAGCGTAGGGAACGGGGACCCAGAGACCCAGTACTTC. Its protein product is CASSVGNGDPETQYF.

The chain uses TRBV29-1 and TRBJ1-2, with TRBD1 matching over 10 bases. The CDR3 has 14 amino acids. Germline loops: CDR1 SQVTM, CDR2 ANQGSEA. J gave up 8 bases and V 6 bases, and 12 bases lay outside the gene matches. CDR3 sequence (DNA): TGCAGCGTCTCTCCAGACAGGGGGCGAGGAGGCTACACCTTC. This encodes CSVSPDRGRGGYTF.

This clonotype was counted ten times or more. The CDR3 bases are TGCAGTGCTAGGGATCCGGACAGCCCCTACAATGAGCAGTTCTTC. This translates into CSARDPDSPYNEQFF. The V call is TRBV20-1, the J call TRBJ2-1, with a tentative D call TRBD1 (6 bases). V was clipped by 3 bases and J by 2 bases, with 14 bases between them. This CDR3 region has 15 residues. CDR1 and CDR2 from the germline V gene are DFQATT and SNEGSKA (reference sequence).

Of note for this clonotype: One end of the junction varies from germline; a read error may be responsible. This sequence joins TRBV15 and TRBJ2-7; 9 positions agree with TRBD1. The germline gives CDR1 LNHNV, CDR2 YYDKDF (reference sequence). CDR3 length: 12 amino acids. The CDR3 sequence is CATGTGRYGQYF. CDR3 nucleotides: TGTGCCACCGGGACAGGGCGCTACGGGCAGTACTTC.

V and J are TRBV20-1 and TRBJ2-5; 7 bases line up with TRBD1. The CDR3 extends over 15 amino acids. The V gene's germline CDR1 is DFQATT and CDR2 SNEGSKA (reference sequence). Trimming at V came to 4 bases and at J to 4 bases, leaving 12 bases not matched to a gene. CDR3 nucleotides: TGCAGTGCTAATTCGAGGGACAGCGGACGAGAGACCCAGTACTTC. It encodes CSANSRDSGRETQYF.

The V gene is TRBV15, the J gene TRBJ1-2, with D maybe TRBD1 (5 bases). Germline-derived CDR1 and CDR2 are LNHNV and YYDKDF (reference sequence). The length of the CDR3 is 13 residues. V dropped 5 bases and J dropped 3 bases, with 10 bases sitting between them. DNA of the CDR3: TGTGCCACCAGCCGAGGACAAGACTATGGCTACACCTTC. It translates to CATSRGQDYGYTF.

At least ten counts were recorded for this clonotype. The genes are TRBV5-8 and TRBJ1-3; unclear D gene. Germline loops: CDR1 SGHTS, CDR2 YDEGEE. CDR3 length equals 14 residues. Deletions cut 4 bases from V and 0 bases from J, with 8 bases between. For the CDR3, the DNA is TGTGCCAGCAGCCCTGTCTACTCTGGAAACACCATATATTTT. Translating gives CASSPVYSGNTIYF.

The chain uses TRBV2 and TRBJ2-7; tentatively, D is TRBD2 (6 bases). In germline, CDR1 is SNHLY, CDR2 FYNNEI. V was pared by 6 bases and J by 3 bases, with 21 bases between. The CDR3 has 16 amino acids. The CDR3 nucleotides are TGTGCCAGCAGCCCCCCGGTGAGGAGGGAGGACTACGAGCAGTACTTC. Translation gives CASSPPVRREDYEQYF.

This clonotype was found many times. The rearrangement joins TRBV29-1 to TRBJ1-2; D is undetermined. The CDR3 spans 12 residues. V gave up 0 bases and J gave up 8 bases, with 10 bases separating them. CDR1 is SQVTM, CDR2 ANQGSEA, per germline. Written as DNA, the CDR3 is TGCAGCGTTGAAGATGGGGAGAGAGGCTACACCTTC. Translated, it gives CSVEDGERGYTF.

V and J are TRBV6-4 and TRBJ2-1; TRBD2 matches at 12 bases. With 6 bases clipped from V and 6 bases from J, the junction kept 3 bases outside the gene matches. This CDR3 region has 14 residues. Germline CDR1 reads MRHNA; CDR2 reads SNTAGT. In DNA form, the CDR3 reads TGTGCCAGCAGCCCTAGCGGGGGGGCCAATGAGCAGTTCTTC. It codes for CASSPSGGANEQFF.